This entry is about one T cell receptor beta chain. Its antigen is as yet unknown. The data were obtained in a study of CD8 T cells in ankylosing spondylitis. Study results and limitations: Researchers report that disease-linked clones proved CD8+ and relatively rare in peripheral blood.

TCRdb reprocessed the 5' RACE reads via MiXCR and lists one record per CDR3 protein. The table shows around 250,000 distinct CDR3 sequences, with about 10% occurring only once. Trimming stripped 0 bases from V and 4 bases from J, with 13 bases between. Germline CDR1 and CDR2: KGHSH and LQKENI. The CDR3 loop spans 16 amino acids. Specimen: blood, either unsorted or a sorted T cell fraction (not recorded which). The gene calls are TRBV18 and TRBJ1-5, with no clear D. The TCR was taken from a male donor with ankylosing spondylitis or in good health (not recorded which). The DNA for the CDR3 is TGTGCCAGCTCACCACCGACTGGCAGCCGAAATCAGCCCCAGCATTTT. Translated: CASSPPTGSRNQPQHF.